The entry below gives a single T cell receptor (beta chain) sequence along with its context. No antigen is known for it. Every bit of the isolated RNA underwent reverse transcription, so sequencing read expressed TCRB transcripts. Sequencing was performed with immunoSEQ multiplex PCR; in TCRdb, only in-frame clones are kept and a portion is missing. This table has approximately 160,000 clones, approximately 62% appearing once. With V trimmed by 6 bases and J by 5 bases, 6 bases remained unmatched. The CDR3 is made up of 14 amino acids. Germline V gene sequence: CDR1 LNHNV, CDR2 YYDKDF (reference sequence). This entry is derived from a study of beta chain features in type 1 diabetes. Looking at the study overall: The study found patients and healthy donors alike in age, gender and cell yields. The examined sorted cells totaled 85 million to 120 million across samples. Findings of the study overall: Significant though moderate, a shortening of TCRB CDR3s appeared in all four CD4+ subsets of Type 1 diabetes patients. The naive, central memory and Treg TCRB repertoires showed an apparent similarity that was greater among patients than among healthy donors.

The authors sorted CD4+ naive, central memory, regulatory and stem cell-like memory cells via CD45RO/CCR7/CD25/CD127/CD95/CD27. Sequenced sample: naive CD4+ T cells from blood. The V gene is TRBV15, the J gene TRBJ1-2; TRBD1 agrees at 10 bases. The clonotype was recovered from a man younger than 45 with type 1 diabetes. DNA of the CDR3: TGTGCCACCAGTAGGGACAGGGGTCTTTATGGCTACACCTTC. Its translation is CATSRDRGLYGYTF.